The source of this TCR beta chain is a study of blood T cell repertoires in COVID-19 (dated by TCRdb to about 2020). Turning to the overall study: Samples from collaborators originated in the United States, Italy and Spain and spanned both the acute and convalescent phases of COVID-19. The dataset comprised deeply sampled blood TCRbeta repertoires from subjects exposed to, actively infected with, or recovered from COVID-19. The material from the prospective study consisted of cDNA or gDNA derived from T cells, B-cell-depleted T cells, or PBMCs. A freely available public database, intended as a resource for researchers studying the immune response to SARS-CoV-2, is where the repertoires were released. Where HLA class I and class II types were available, the types were taken from metadata supplied by the sample provider, not from assay-based typing. Nearly every sample came with metadata listing a de-identified subject ID, COVID-19 status, age in years and sex. The samples were drawn from the first 160 participants of the ongoing ImmuneRACE study and from 1,254 subjects provided by 6 global collaborators. Paper-wide results and their limitations: The quantity of clinical and demographic metadata differed by source and by participant and was supplied without curation.

TCRbeta CDR3 regions were amplified from genomic DNA using the immunoSEQ Assay, a bias-controlled multiplex PCR. The published analysis was carried out like this. Nucleated cell counts per sample were estimated from amplification of reference gene primers within the assay. Sequence reads were collapsed and filtered to measure the absolute abundance of every unique TCRbeta CDR3 rearrangement. For each sample, productive Simpson clonality was calculated by taking the square root of Simpson's diversity index across productive rearrangements. TCRdb provides this immuneACCESS table in a form limited to in-frame rearrangements. Some clones are lacking; in checked studies, under half of them reflect an unresolved V gene, and why the rest are absent is not known. V and J calls and clone size are given by that table; D and trimming were obtained from the DNA. This sample has over 250,000 clones in its table, and over 85% of those were observed once. Roughly 2.5% of the sample is taken by the ten largest.

Notes on this clone: The antigen it recognizes is unknown. Per-base quality was not reported, and no clone a single base away is much larger than it.

The junction shows trimming of 5 bases on V and 4 bases on J, plus 11 bases between the germline ends. The germline V gene sets CDR1 to SGHTS and CDR2 to YDEGEE. Inclusive of the bounding cysteine and phenylalanine, the CDR3 is 13 residues long. The DNA shown is the 39-base CDR3, in frame from base 1. Participants in the prospective study were aged roughly 18 to 100 years, lived in 20 to 30 United States geographic areas, and enrolled through a virtual design. Cohort assignment in the prospective study relied on participant-reported clinical history from a screening survey and a study questionnaire. Recovered participants in ImmuneRACE Cohort 3 were defined by two consecutive negative NP/OP PCR tests, clearance by a healthcare professional, or resolution of symptoms. In the prospective study, whole blood, serum and a nasopharyngeal or oropharyngeal swab were collected from each participant by mobile phlebotomists. Over a roughly two-month period, participants in the prospective study had the option of providing additional blood draws and questionnaires. Blood samples from the prospective study were shipped frozen or at room temperature prior to DNA extraction.

The specimen sequenced was PBMCs or T cells enriched from blood (not recorded which). The V gene is TRBV5-8 and the J gene is TRBJ2-3; a tentative D call is TRBD1 (5 bases match). This clonotype was sampled from a man between 60 and 75 years old who had recovered from COVID-19. The DNA sequence follows: TGTGCCAGCAGTTATAGGGGTCCAGATACGCAGTATTTT. This gives the protein CASSYRGPDTQYF.